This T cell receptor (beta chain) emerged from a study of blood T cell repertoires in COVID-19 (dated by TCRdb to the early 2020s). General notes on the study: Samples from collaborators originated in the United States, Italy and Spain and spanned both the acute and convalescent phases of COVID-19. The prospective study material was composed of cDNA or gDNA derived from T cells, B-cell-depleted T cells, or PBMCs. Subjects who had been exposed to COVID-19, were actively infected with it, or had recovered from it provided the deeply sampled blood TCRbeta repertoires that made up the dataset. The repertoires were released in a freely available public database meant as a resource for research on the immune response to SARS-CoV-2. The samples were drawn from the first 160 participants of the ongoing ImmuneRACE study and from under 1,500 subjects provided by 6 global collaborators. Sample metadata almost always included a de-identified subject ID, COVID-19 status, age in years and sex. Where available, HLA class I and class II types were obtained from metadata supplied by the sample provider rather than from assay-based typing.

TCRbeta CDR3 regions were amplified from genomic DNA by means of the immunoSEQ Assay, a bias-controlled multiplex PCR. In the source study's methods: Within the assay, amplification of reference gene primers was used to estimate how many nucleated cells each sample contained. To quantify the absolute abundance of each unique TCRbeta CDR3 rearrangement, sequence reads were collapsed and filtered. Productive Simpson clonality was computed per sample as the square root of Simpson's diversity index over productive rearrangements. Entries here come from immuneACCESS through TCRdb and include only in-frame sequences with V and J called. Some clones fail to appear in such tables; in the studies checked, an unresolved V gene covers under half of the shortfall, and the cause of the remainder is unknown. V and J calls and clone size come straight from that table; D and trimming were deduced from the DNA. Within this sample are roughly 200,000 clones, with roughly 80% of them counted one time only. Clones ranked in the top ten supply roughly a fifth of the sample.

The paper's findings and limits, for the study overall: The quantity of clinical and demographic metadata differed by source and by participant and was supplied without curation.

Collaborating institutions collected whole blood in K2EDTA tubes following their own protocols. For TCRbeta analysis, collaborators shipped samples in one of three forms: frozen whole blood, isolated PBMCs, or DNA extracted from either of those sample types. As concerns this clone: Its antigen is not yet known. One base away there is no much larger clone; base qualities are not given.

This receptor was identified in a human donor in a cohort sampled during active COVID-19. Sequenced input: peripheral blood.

CDR3 region: CASSLQEGTEAFF. The nucleotide sequence reads as follows: TGTGCCAGCTCATTACAGGAGGGCACTGAAGCTTTCTTT. This chain is built from TRBV18 and TRBJ1-1; the D segment could be TRBD1, given 5 matching bases. Measured from the cysteine to the phenylalanine, the CDR3 is 13 residues long. Only CDR3 DNA is held: 39 bases, read in frame from base 1. CDR1 KGHSH and CDR2 LQKENI were looked up in the germline V gene. V drops 5 bases and J drops 4 bases, leaving 11 bases in between.